This entry describes one T cell receptor beta chain. CDR3 size: 16 residues. Trimming removed 2 bases at V and 4 bases at J, with 18 bases between. Germline assignment: CDR1 MDHEN and CDR2 SYDVKM. The data belong to a study of T cell changes during pregnancy in multiple sclerosis. Generated by immunoSEQ multiplex PCR, the TCRdb table keeps only in-frame clones and is missing some. The sample carries around 60,000 clones, around 96% recorded once. Specimen: CD8+ T cells from peripheral blood mononuclear cells, collected after pregnancy. This chain joins TRBV28 and TRBJ2-7; tentative D call: TRBD1 (5 bases). This receptor was taken from a female donor with multiple sclerosis, enrolled in a pregnancy study. CDR3 DNA: TGTGCCAGCAGTTTAGGCTGGGCAGGGCATATATACGAGCAGTACTTC. Translating gives CASSLGWAGHIYEQYF.